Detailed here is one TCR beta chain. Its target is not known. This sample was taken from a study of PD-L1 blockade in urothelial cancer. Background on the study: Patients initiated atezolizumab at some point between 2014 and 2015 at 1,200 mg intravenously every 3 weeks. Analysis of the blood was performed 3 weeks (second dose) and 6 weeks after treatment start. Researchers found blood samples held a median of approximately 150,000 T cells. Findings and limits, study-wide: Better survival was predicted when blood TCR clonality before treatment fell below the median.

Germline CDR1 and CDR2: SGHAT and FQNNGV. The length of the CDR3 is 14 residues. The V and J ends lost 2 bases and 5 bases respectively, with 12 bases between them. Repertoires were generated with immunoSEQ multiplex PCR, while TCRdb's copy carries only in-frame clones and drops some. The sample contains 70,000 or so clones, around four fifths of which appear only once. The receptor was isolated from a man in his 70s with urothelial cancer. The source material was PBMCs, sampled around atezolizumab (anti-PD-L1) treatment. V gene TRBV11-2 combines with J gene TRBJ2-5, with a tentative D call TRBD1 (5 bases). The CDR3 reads CASSLFREGETQYF. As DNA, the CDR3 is TGTGCCAGCAGCTTATTCAGGGAAGGGGAGACCCAGTACTTC. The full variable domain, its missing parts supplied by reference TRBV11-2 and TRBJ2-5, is EAGVAQSPRYKIIEKRQSVAFWCNPISGHATLYWYQQILGQGPKLLIQFQNNGVVDDSQLPKDRFSAERLKGVDSTLKIQPAKLEDSAVYLCASSLFREGETQYFGPGTRLLVL.